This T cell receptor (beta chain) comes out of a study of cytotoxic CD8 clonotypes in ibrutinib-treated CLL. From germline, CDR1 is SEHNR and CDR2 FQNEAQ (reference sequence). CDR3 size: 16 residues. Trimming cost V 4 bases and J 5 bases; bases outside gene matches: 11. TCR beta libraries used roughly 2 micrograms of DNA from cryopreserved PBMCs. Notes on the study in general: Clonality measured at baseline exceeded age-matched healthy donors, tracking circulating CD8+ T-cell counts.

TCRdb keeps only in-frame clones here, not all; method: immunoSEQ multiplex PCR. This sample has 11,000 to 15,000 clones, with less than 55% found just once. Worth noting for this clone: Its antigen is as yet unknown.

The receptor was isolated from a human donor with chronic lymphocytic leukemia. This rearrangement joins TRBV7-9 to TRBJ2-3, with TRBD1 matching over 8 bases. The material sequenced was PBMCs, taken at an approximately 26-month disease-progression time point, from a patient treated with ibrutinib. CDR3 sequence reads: CASSYTPGQDIDTQYF. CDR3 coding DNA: TGTGCCAGCAGCTACACACCGGGACAGGATATAGATACGCAGTATTTT. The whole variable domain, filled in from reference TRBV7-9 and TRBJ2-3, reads DTGVSQNPRHKITKRGQNVTFRCDPISEHNRLYWYRQTLGQGPEFLTYFQNEAQLEKSRLLSDRFSAERPKGSFSTLEIQRTEQGDSAMYLCASSYTPGQDIDTQYFGPGTRLTVL.